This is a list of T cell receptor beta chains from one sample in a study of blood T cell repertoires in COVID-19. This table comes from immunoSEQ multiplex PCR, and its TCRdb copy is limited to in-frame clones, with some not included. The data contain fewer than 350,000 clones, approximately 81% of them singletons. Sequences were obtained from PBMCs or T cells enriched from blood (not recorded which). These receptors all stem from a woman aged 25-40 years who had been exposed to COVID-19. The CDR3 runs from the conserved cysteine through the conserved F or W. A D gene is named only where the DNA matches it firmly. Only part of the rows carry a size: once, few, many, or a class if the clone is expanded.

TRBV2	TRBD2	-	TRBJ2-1	CASNSGTRGSYEQFF	TGTGCCAGCAATTCCGGGACTAGAGGGTCCTATGAGCAGTTCTTC
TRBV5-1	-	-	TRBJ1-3	CASSFSFQGSGNTIYF	TGCGCCAGCAGCTTTTCATTTCAGGGATCTGGAAACACCATATATTTT
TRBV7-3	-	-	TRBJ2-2	CASQGNTGELFF	TGTGCCAGTCAGGGTAACACCGGGGAGCTGTTTTTT
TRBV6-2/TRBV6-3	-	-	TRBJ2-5	CASSARLDLSETQYF	TGTGCCAGCAGCGCCCGACTAGATCTCAGCGAGACCCAGTACTTC
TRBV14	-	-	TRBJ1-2	CASSQDNRANYGYTF	TGTGCCAGCAGCCAAGATAACAGGGCTAACTATGGCTACACCTTC
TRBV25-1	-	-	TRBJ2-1	CASSDPGAYNEQFF	TGTGCCAGCAGTGACCCGGGGGCCTACAATGAGCAGTTCTTC
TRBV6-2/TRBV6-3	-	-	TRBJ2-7	CASSYAILGGRDPSYEQYF	TGTGCCAGCAGTTACGCAATACTCGGGGGAAGGGATCCTTCCTACGAGCAGTACTTC
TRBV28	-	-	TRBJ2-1	CASSLRPVGAYNEQFF	TGTGCCAGCAGTTTACGCCCGGTAGGGGCCTACAATGAGCAGTTCTTC
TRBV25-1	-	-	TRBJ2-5	CASSEYGRGSETQYF	TGTGCCAGCAGTGAATATGGTAGGGGGAGCGAGACCCAGTACTTC
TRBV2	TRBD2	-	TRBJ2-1	CASSDRTSSDEQFF	TGTGCCAGCAGTGACCGGACTAGCAGCGATGAGCAGTTCTTC
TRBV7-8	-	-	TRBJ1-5	CASTPGLVNQPQHF	TGTGCCAGCACACCGGGACTGGTCAATCAGCCCCAGCATTTT
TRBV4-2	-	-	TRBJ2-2	CASSQRTGELFF	TGTGCCAGCAGCCAACGCACCGGGGAGCTGTTTTTT
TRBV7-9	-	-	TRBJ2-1	CASSFGSGVYNEQFF	TGTGCCAGCAGCTTCGGGAGCGGCGTTTACAATGAGCAGTTCTTC
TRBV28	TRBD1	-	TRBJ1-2	CASSSDRGRGGYTF	TGTGCCAGCAGTTCGGACAGGGGGCGGGGTGGCTACACCTTC
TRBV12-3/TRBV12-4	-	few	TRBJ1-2	CASGSAHGYTF	TGTGCCAGCGGCAGTGCCCATGGCTACACCTTC
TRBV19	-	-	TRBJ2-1	CATSTGTTASYNEQFF	TGTGCCACCTCAACTGGCACGACAGCATCCTACAATGAGCAGTTCTTC
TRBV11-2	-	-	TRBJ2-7	CASSPVRGTYEQYF	TGTGCCAGCAGCCCCGTTAGGGGGACCTACGAGCAGTACTTC
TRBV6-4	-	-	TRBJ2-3	CASSLEGELSTDTQYF	TGTGCCAGCAGTCTTGAAGGGGAATTGAGCACAGATACGCAGTATTTT
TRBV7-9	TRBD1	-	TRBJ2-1	CASRRRPGQEEKNEQFF	TGTGCCAGCAGACGGCGGCCGGGACAGGAGGAGAAGAATGAGCAGTTCTTC
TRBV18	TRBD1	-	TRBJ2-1	CASSPQGALIQSHNEQFF	TGTGCCAGCTCACCCCAGGGGGCCCTAATTCAGAGCCACAATGAGCAGTTCTTC
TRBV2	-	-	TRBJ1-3	CASSTVSGNTIYF	TGTGCCAGCAGCACAGTCTCTGGAAACACCATATATTTT
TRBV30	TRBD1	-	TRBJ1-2	CAWDSMWQGVENYGYTF	TGTGCCTGGGATTCAATGTGGCAGGGGGTTGAGAACTATGGCTACACCTTC
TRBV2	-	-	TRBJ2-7	CASSESIAPYEQYF	TGTGCCAGCAGTGAATCGATAGCACCCTACGAGCAGTACTTC
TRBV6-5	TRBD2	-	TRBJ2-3	CASRRTSGADTQYF	TGTGCCAGCAGACGGACTAGCGGAGCTGATACGCAGTATTTT
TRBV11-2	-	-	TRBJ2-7	CASSLAGYSSYEQYF	TGTGCCAGCAGCTTGGCAGGCTACTCCTCCTACGAGCAGTACTTC
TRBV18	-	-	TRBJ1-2	CASSFPGAGYTF	TGTGCCAGCTCATTCCCAGGGGCCGGCTACACCTTC
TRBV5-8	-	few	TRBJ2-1	CASSSATGVMGNEQFF	TGTGCCAGCAGCTCCGCCACGGGAGTAATGGGCAATGAGCAGTTCTTC
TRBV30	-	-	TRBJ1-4	CAWSYTVSMNEKLFF	TGTGCCTGGAGCTATACAGTTTCCATGAATGAAAAACTGTTTTTT
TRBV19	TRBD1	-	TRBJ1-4	CASSLGTGVAEKLFF	TGTGCCAGTAGTTTAGGGACAGGGGTGGCGGAAAAACTGTTTTTT
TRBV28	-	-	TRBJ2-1	CASPRGEQFF	TGTGCCAGCCCCCGTGGCGAGCAGTTCTTC
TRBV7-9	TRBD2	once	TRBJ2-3	CASSLYSSGRSFTDTQYF	TGTGCCAGCAGCTTGTACTCTAGCGGGAGAAGTTTTACAGATACGCAGTATTTT
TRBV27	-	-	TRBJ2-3	CASSLSGGYADTQYF	TGTGCCAGCAGTTTATCAGGAGGTTACGCAGATACGCAGTATTTT
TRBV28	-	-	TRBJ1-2	CASSSRGSGYTF	TGTGCCAGCAGCTCCAGGGGTTCGGGCTACACCTTC
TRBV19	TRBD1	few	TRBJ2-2	CASKPQGAGGELFF	TGTGCCAGCAAACCCCAGGGGGCCGGCGGGGAGCTGTTTTTT
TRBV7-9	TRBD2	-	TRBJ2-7	CASSFMASGYEQYF	TGTGCCAGCAGCTTTATGGCTAGCGGCTACGAGCAGTACTTC
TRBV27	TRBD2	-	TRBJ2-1	CASRPGLAYNEQFF	TGTGCCAGCAGACCGGGACTAGCTTACAATGAGCAGTTCTTC
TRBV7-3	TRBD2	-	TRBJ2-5	CASSNMGGRGETQYF	TGTGCCAGCAGCAACATGGGCGGGAGGGGCGAGACCCAGTACTTC
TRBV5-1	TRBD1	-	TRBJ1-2	CASSLTGTGPEGYTF	TGCGCCAGCAGCTTGACCGGGACAGGGCCTGAAGGCTACACCTTC
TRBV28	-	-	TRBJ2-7	CASTGVGYEQYF	TGTGCCAGCACCGGGGTGGGCTACGAGCAGTACTTC
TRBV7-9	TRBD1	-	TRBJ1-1	CASSPGGQGLNTEAFF	TGTGCCAGCAGCCCAGGGGGGCAGGGGCTGAACACTGAAGCTTTCTTT
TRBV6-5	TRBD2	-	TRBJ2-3	CASAASGNTDTQYF	TGTGCCAGCGCAGCTAGCGGGAACACAGATACGCAGTATTTT
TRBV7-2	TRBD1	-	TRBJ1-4	CARKSGTGKRKLFF	TGTGCCAGAAAATCCGGGACAGGGAAACGAAAACTGTTTTTT
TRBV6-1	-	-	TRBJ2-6	CASSEASGANVLTF	TGTGCCAGCAGTGAAGCATCGGGGGCCAACGTCCTGACTTTC
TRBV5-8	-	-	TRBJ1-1	CASSFLLTAEAFF	TGTGCCAGCAGCTTCCTTTTGACAGCTGAAGCTTTCTTT
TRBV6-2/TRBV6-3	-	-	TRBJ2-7	CASSFEGGIYEQYF	TGTGCCAGCAGTTTTGAGGGCGGGATCTACGAGCAGTACTTC
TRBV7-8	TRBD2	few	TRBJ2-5	CASSFRRRGVSEETQYF	TGTGCCAGCAGCTTTAGACGGCGGGGGGTTTCAGAAGAGACCCAGTACTTC
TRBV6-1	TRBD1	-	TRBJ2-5	CASSEAGTGFRETQYF	TGTGCCAGCAGTGAAGCCGGGACAGGGTTTCGAGAGACCCAGTACTTC
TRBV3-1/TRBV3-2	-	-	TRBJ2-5	CASSRPTQITHQETQYF	TGTGCCAGCAGCCGGCCAACCCAGATCACCCACCAAGAGACCCAGTACTTC
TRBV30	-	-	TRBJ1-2	CAWLPNQPGFYGYTF	TGTGCCTGGCTTCCTAACCAACCCGGGTTCTATGGCTACACCTTC
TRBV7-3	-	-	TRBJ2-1	CASSLGHQNNEQFF	TGTGCCAGCAGCTTAGGACACCAGAACAATGAGCAGTTCTTC
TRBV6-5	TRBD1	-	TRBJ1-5	CASPPPGQANQPQHF	TGTGCCAGCCCCCCACCGGGACAGGCAAATCAGCCCCAGCATTTT